This T cell receptor (beta chain) originates from a study of human CD8 memory T cell subsets. Findings and limits, study-wide: In this study, sequencing was restricted to T cell receptor beta chains only. Similarly high diversity marked stem-like memory and precursor exhausted T cells, unlike effector memory cells.

Germline assignment: CDR1 SQVTM and CDR2 ANQGSEA. The CDR3 loop spans 14 amino acids. UMI-labeled 5' RACE was used, and it produced the TCR beta libraries. Each CDR3 protein gets one entry in TCRdb, which reprocessed the 5' RACE reads and gives no DNA. The sample totals 6,000 to 8,500 distinct CDR3 sequences. CCR7+ PD-1+ TIGIT+ early memory CD8+ T cells with exhausted-like traits constituted the TPEX cells. Considering frequency, this clonotype is medium-sized. What it binds is unknown. What was sequenced was CD8+ T cells from PBMCs. The source is a human donor in good health. The rearrangement uses TRBV29-1 and TRBJ1-4; TCRdb proposes TRBD1, but this gene call is untestable without DNA. CDR3 protein: CSVGEKGTNEKLFF. Complete variable domain (other parts from reference TRBV29-1 and TRBJ1-4): SAVISQKPSRDICQRGTSLTIQCQVDSQVTMMFWYRQQPGQSLTLIATANQGSEATYESGFVIDKFPISRPNLTFSTLTVSNMSPEDSSIYLCSVGEKGTNEKLFFGSGTQLSVL.